This TCR beta chain appears in the sequencing data of a study of blood T cell repertoires in COVID-19. Study-level background: Samples of COVID-19 (acute and convalescent) were obtained from the United States, Italy and Spain. The cDNA or gDNA used as material had been derived from T cells, B-cell-depleted T cells, or PBMCs.

This clone was picked up a small number of times. CDR3 length: 13 amino acids. V shed 6 bases and J shed 4 bases, with 10 bases lying between them. The authors' processing: Scientists estimated how many nucleated cells there were by amplifying reference gene primers. Method: immunoSEQ multiplex PCR; TCRdb's copy keeps in-frame clones and lacks some. V, J and clone size are those of that table, while D and trimming were read from the DNA. The data show 200,000 to 250,000 clones, 82% seen once. The receptor was isolated from a woman older than 75 with acute or convalescent COVID-19. Sequencing was performed on peripheral blood. The chain employs TRBV12-3 or TRBV12-4 and TRBJ2-1, with D tentatively TRBD2 (6 bases). CDR3: CASRGGGYNEQFF. The CDR3 DNA sequence: TGTGCCAGCAGGGGAGGAGGGTACAATGAGCAGTTCTTC.